This T cell receptor beta chain was captured by sequencing in a study of human T cells and chemical hapten exposure. The length of the CDR3 is 11 residues. The germline CDR1 and CDR2 sequences are SNHLY and FYNNEI. As for time point: patch test 2, 6 weeks after DPC sensitization. Treatment defined: therapeutic diphenylcyclopropenone sensitization with weekly scalp DPC. On this clonotype: Germline and junction disagree at one end, which may indicate a read error.

TCRdb reanalysed the RACE reads using MiXCR and keeps one entry per CDR3 protein. In the table there are 330,000 or so distinct CDR3 sequences, over 6% of which are singletons. The origin of this receptor is a woman aged 18 to 35 with alopecia areata. Some clones in this sample may be carry-over from other donors' samples. The chain combines TRBV2 with TRBJ2-7; the D is unclear. Sequences were derived from whole blood, sampled in connection with sensitization to the hapten diphenylcyclopropenone (DPC). CDR3 coding DNA: TGTGCCAGCAGTGGGGAAGTAGGATTGGACTTC. This gives the protein CASSGEVGLDF.